This T cell receptor (beta chain) came from a study of beta chain features in type 1 diabetes. Sequencing targeted expressed TCRB transcripts, as all isolated RNA had been reverse transcribed. Some clones are missing from TCRdb's copy, which holds only in-frame ones; the method was immunoSEQ multiplex PCR. The table records about 400,000 clones, roughly 13% of them present only once. Study-level results: Moderate but significant shortening of TCRB CDR3s was recorded in all four CD4+ subsets from Type 1 diabetes patients.

A word on this clone: Its antigen is as yet unknown.

The V and J ends lost 1 base and 3 bases respectively, with 12 bases between them. Germline CDR1 reads LGHNA; CDR2 reads YNFKEQ. This CDR3 is built from 15 residues. The V call is TRBV4-2, the J call TRBJ2-5; tentative D call: TRBD1 (6 bases). The clonotype originates from a woman between 18 and 29 years old with type 1 diabetes. Sequenced sample: naive CD4+ T cells from blood. CDR3 protein: CASSQGSGGKETQYF. CDR3 sequence (DNA): TGTGCCAGCAGCCAAGGTAGTGGGGGCAAAGAGACCCAGTACTTC.